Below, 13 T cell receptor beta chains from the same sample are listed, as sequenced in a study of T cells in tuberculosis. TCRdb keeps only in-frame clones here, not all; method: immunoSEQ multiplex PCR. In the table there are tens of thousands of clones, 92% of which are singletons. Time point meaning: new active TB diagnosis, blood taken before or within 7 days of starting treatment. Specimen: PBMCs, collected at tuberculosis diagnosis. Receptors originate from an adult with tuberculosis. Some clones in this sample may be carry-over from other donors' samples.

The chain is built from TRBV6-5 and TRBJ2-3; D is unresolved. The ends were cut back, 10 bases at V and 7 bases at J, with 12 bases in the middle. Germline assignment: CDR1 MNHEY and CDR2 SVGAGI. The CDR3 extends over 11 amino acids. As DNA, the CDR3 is TGTGCCACCAGAACGAGGAATACGCAGTATTTT. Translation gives CATRTRNTQYF.

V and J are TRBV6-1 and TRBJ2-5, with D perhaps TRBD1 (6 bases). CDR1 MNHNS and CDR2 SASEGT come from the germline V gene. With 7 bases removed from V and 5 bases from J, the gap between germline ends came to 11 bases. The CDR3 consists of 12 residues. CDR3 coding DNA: TGTGCCAGCATGGGGGCGTGGGAGACCCAGTACTTC. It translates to CASMGAWETQYF.

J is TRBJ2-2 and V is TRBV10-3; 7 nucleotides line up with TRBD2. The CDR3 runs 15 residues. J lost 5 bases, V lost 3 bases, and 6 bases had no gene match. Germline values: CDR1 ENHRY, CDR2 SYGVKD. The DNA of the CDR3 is TGTGCCATCAGTGAAGGTTGGGGGGGGACCGGGGAGCTGTTTTTT. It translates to CAISEGWGGTGELFF.

CDR3 DNA: TGCAGCGTTGAGGGTGGCGGGGGGGCCGAGCAGTACTTC. Translation: CSVEGGGGAEQYF. The rearrangement uses TRBV29-1 and TRBJ2-7, with TRBD2 matching 9 bases. This CDR3 is 13 amino acids long. CDR1 is SQVTM, CDR2 ANQGSEA, per germline. After removal of 3 bases from V and 6 bases from J, the junction contained 6 bases not matched to a gene.

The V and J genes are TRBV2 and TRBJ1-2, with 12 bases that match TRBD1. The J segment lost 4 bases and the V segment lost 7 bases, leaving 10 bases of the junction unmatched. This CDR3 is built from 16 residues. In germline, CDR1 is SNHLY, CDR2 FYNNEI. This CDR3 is CASKVGTGGPPYGYTF. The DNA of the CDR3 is TGTGCCAGCAAGGTCGGGACAGGGGGCCCCCCCTATGGCTACACCTTC. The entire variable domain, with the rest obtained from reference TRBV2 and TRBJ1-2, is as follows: EPEVTQTPSHQVTQMGQEVILRCVPISNHLYFYWYRQILGQKVEFLVSFYNNEISEKSEIFDDQFSVERPDGSNFTLKIRSTKLEDSAMYFCASKVGTGGPPYGYTFGSGTRLTVV.

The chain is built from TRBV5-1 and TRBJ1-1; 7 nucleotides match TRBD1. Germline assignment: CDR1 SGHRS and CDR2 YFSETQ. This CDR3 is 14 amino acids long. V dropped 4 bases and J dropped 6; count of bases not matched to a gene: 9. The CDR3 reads CASSKGTVPSEAFF. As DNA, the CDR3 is TGCGCCAGCAGCAAAGGGACAGTGCCCTCTGAAGCTTTCTTT.

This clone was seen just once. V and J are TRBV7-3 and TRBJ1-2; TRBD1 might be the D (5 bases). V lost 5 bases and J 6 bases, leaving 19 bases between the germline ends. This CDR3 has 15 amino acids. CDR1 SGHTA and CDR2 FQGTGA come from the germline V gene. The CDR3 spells CASSPPGESRNGYTF. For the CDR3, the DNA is TGTGCCAGCAGCCCCCCGGGGGAGTCGAGAAATGGCTACACCTTC.

The CDR3 bases are TGTGCCAGCAGTAAGGGACTAGGAAGCACAGATACGCAGTATTTT. This sequence encodes CASSKGLGSTDTQYF. The genes are TRBV6-6 and TRBJ2-3; 8 positions match TRBD2. Germline CDR1 and CDR2: MNHNY and SVGAGI (reference sequence). The J segment lost 0 bases and the V segment lost 5 bases, leaving 4 bases of the junction unmatched. The CDR3 has 15 amino acids.

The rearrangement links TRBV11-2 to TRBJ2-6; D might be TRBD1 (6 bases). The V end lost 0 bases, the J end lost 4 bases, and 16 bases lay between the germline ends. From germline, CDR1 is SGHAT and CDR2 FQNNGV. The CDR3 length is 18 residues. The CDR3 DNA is TGTGCCAGCAGCTTAGACGCAGGGGTCCGTTCCGGGGCCAACGTCCTGACTTTC. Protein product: CASSLDAGVRSGANVLTF. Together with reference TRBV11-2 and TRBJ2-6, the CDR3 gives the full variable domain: EAGVAQSPRYKIIEKRQSVAFWCNPISGHATLYWYQQILGQGPKLLIQFQNNGVVDDSQLPKDRFSAERLKGVDSTLKIQPAKLEDSAVYLCASSLDAGVRSGANVLTFGAGSRLTVL.

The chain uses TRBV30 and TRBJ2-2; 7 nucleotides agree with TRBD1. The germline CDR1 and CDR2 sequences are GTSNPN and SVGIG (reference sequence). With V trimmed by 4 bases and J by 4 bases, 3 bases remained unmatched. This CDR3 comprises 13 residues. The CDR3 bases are TGTGCCTGGATGAGGGGGCGCACCGGGGAGCTGTTTTTT. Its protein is CAWMRGRTGELFF.

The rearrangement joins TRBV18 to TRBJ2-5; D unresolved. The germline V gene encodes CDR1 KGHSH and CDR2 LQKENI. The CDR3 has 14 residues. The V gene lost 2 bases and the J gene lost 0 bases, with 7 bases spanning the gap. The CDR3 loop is CASSPSADQETQYF. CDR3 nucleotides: TGTGCCAGCTCACCATCGGCGGACCAAGAGACCCAGTACTTC.

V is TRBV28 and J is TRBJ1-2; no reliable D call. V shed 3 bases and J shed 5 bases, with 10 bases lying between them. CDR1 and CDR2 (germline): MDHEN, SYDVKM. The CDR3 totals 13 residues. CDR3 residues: CASSFVTEYGYTF. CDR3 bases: TGTGCCAGCAGTTTTGTAACAGAATATGGCTACACCTTC.

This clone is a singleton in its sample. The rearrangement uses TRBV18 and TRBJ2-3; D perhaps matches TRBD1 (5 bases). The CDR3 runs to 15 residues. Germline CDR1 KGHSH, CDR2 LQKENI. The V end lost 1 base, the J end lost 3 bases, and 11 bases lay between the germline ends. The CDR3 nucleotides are TGTGCCAGCTCACCACGGTTAGCAGGGACAGATACGCAGTATTTT. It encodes CASSPRLAGTDTQYF. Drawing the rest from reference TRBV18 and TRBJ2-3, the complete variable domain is NAGVMQNPRHLVRRRGQEARLRCSPMKGHSHVYWYRQLPEEGLKFMVYLQKENIIDESGMPKERFSAEFPKEGPSILRIQQVVRGDSAAYFCASSPRLAGTDTQYFGPGTRLTVL.